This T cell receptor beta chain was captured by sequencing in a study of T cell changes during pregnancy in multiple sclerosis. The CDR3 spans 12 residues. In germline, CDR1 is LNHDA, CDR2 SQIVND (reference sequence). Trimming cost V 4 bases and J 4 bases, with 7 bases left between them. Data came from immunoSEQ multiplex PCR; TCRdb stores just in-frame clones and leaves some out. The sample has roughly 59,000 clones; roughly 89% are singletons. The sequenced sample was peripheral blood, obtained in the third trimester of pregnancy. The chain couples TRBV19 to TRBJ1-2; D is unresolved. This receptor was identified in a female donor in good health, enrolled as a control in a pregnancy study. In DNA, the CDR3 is TGTGCCAGTAGTAGGGCGGGCTATGGCTACACCTTC. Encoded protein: CASSRAGYGYTF.